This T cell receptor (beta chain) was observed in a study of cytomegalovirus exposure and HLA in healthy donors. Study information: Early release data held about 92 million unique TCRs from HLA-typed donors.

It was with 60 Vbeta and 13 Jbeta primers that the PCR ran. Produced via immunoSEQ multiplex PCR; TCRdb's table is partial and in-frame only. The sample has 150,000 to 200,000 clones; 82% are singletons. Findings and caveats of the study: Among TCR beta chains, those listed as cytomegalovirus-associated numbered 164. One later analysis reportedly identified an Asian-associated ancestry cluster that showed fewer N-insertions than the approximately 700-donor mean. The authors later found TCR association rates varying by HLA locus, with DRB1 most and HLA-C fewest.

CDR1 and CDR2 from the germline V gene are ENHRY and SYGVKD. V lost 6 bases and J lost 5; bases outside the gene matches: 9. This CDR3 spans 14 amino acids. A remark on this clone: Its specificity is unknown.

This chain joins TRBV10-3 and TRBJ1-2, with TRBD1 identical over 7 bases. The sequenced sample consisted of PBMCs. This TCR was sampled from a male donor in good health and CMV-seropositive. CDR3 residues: CAIRGTGARYGYTF. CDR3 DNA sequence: TGTGCCATCAGAGGTACAGGGGCTAGATATGGCTACACCTTC.